Listed here are 12 T cell receptor beta chains from one sample, sequenced in a study of T cell responses to AZD1222 COVID-19 vaccine. TCRdb keeps only in-frame clones here, not all; method: immunoSEQ multiplex PCR. The sample contains about 140,000 clones, 93% of which appear only once. The sequences come from peripheral blood, collected on day 0 of MenACWY control vaccination. These receptors were obtained from an adult in good health.

This chain links TRBV28 with TRBJ2-1; TRBD2 aligns across 12 bases. Germline V gene lookup returns CDR1 MDHEN and CDR2 SYDVKM. The V segment lost 10 bases and the J segment 3 bases; nucleotides outside the gene matches: 13. The length of the CDR3 is 17 residues. The CDR3 region has the DNA TGTGCCACCCGACTAGCGGGAGTCTCTGTTGGCTACAATGAGCAGTTCTTC. Residues: CATRLAGVSVGYNEQFF.

This chain links TRBV7-9 with TRBJ2-2; 11 bases match TRBD2. Trimming at V came to 1 base and at J to 3 bases, leaving 4 bases not matched to a gene. The CDR3 loop spans 17 amino acids. Germline V CDR1 and CDR2: SEHNR, FQNEAQ (reference sequence). CDR3 loop: CASSLGMTSGDTGELFF. The CDR3 nucleotides read TGTGCCAGCAGCTTAGGAATGACTAGCGGGGACACCGGGGAGCTGTTTTTT.

The chain is built from TRBV9 and TRBJ2-7; possible D gene TRBD1, 5 bases. Deletions cut 0 bases from V and 6 bases from J, with 10 bases between. Germline CDR1 is SGDLS and CDR2 is YYNGEE. The CDR3 runs 13 residues. The CDR3 sequence: CASSVDEGVEQYF. The DNA of the CDR3 is TGTGCCAGCAGCGTAGATGAAGGGGTCGAGCAGTACTTC. Full variable domain (remainder filled in from reference TRBV9 and TRBJ2-7): DSGVTQTPKHLITATGQRVTLRCSPRSGDLSVYWYQQSLDQGLQFLIQYYNGEERAKGNILERFSAQQFPDLHSELNLSSLELGDSALYFCASSVDEGVEQYFGPGTRLTVT.

CDR3: CASRVTVMNTEAFF. In nucleotides, the CDR3 is TGTGCCAGTAGGGTGACAGTCATGAACACTGAAGCTTTCTTT. The chain combines TRBV19 with TRBJ1-1; D perhaps matches TRBD1 (5 bases). This CDR3 has 14 residues. Per germline, CDR1 LNHDA and CDR2 SQIVND (reference sequence). Trimming left V 6 bases short and J 0 bases short, with 11 bases between.

V is TRBV10-3 and J is TRBJ1-5; the D is unclear. The CDR3 runs 16 residues. Per the germline V gene, CDR1 is ENHRY and CDR2 is SYGVKD. The germline V and J ends were trimmed by 1 base and 1 base, with 11 bases remaining between them. Here the CDR3 reads CAISEFSTESNQPQHF. The CDR3 bases are TGTGCCATCAGTGAGTTTTCTACAGAGAGCAATCAGCCCCAGCATTTT.

V gene TRBV7-8 combines with J gene TRBJ2-2; 12 bases agree with TRBD2. Germline CDR1 and CDR2: SGHVS and FQNEAQ. The length of the CDR3 is 17 residues. The V segment lost 5 bases and the J segment 4 bases; nucleotides outside the gene matches: 8. CDR3 region: CASSPQLAGGVTGELFF. The CDR3 region has the DNA TGTGCCAGCAGCCCACAACTAGCGGGGGGAGTCACCGGGGAGCTGTTTTTT.

A single count supports this clone. The rearrangement uses TRBV18 and TRBJ2-2; D not certain. This CDR3 spans 15 amino acids. Trimming pared 3 bases from V and 1 base from J, leaving 9 bases between. Germline V gene lookup returns CDR1 KGHSH and CDR2 LQKENI. The CDR3 reads CASSPRGENTGELFF. The CDR3 nucleotides are TGTGCCAGCTCACCCCGTGGCGAGAACACCGGGGAGCTGTTTTTT.

The V call is TRBV24-1, the J call TRBJ1-5; maybe TRBD1 (5 bases). Germline CDR1 KGHDR, CDR2 SFDVKD. The CDR3 spans 18 residues. Trimming took off 5 bases at V and 0 bases at J, with 19 bases between the two ends. CDR3 loop: CATSGPDTQPYSNQPQHF. CDR3 in DNA: TGTGCCACCAGTGGTCCGGACACCCAACCTTATAGCAATCAGCCCCAGCATTTT.

This CDR3 is CASSRTGTGGVQPQHF. DNA of the CDR3: TGTGCCAGCAGCCGAACCGGGACAGGGGGCGTTCAGCCCCAGCATTTT. The chain combines TRBV6-2 or TRBV6-3 with TRBJ1-5; 12 bases are shared with TRBD1. V was clipped by 6 bases and J by 6 bases; unmatched bases: 9. In germline, CDR1 is MNHEY, CDR2 SVGEGT. The CDR3 is 16 amino acids.

The V call is TRBV5-1, the J call TRBJ2-1; D remains unclear. Germline lookup yields CDR1 SGHRS and CDR2 YFSETQ. This CDR3 region has 13 residues. The V end lost 0 bases, the J end lost 4 bases, and 5 bases lay between the germline ends. The CDR3 spells CASSLGLYNEQFF. DNA of the CDR3: TGCGCCAGCAGCTTGGGGCTTTACAATGAGCAGTTCTTC.

This clone was recorded many times. The rearrangement links TRBV28 to TRBJ1-2, with a weak D call TRBD1 (5 bases). The CDR3 has 13 residues. Per the germline V gene, CDR1 is MDHEN and CDR2 is SYDVKM. The V and J ends lost 7 bases and 5 bases respectively, with 14 bases between them. Written as DNA, the CDR3 is TGTGCCAGCACAGAGGGGAGGAGTTATGGCTACACCTTC. This codes for CASTEGRSYGYTF.

Here the CDR3 reads CASSLDLEDEQFF. CDR3 DNA: TGTGCCAGCAGCTTAGATCTAGAGGACGAGCAGTTCTTC. J is TRBJ2-1 and V is TRBV11-3; no clear D gene. CDR1 is SGHNT, CDR2 YENEEA, per germline. Trimming removed 0 bases from V and 10 bases from J, with 10 bases in between. This CDR3 has 13 amino acids.